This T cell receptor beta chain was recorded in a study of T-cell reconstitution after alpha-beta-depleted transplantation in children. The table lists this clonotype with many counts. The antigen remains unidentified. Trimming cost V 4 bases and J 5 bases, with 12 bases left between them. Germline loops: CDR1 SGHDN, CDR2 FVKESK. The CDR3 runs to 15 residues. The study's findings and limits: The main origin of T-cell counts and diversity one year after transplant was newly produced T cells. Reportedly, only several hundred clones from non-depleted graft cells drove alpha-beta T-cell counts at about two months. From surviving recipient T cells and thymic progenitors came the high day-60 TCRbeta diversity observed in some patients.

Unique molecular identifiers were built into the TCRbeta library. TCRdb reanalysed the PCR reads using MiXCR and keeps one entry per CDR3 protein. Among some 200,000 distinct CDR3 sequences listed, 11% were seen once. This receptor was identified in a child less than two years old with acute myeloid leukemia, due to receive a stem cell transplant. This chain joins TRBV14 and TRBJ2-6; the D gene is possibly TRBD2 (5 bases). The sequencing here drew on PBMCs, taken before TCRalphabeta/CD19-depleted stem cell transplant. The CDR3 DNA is TGTGCCAGCAGCCTGTACGGACTGTGGGCCAACGTCCTGACTTTC. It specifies CASSLYGLWANVLTF.